This TCR beta chain stems from a study of glioma-infiltrating T cells after dendritic cell vaccination. Turning to the study itself: Dendritic cell vaccine was injected intradermally three times, biweekly.

Amplification used 60 V beta primers and 13 J beta primers. The method was immunoSEQ multiplex PCR; TCRdb's version includes in-frame clones alone and lacks a portion of them. Among about 20,000 clones, around 79% were seen once, and the ten largest hold around 36%. Before vaccination, two weeks after the third vaccination, and at progression, PBMC were collected. The receptor was isolated from a human donor with glioblastoma. The specimen was blood, collected before dendritic cell vaccination.

For the CDR3, the DNA is TGTGCCAGCAGTCCGGGACTAGCGGGAGGAATAAAGCAGTTCTTC. Translated, it gives CASSPGLAGGIKQFF. V and J are TRBV6-6 and TRBJ2-1; 15 nucleotides align to TRBD2. CDR1 and CDR2 (germline): MNHNY, SVGAGI (reference sequence). This CDR3 spans 15 amino acids. The junction had 7 bases not matched to a gene; V was cut back by 5 bases and J by 11 bases.